The present TCR beta chain was sequenced within a study of T cells expressing NK-cell markers (dated by TCRdb to 2018 to 2020). In the study overall: TCR beta-chain repertoires were profiled in sorted CD3+CD56+NKG2C+, CD3+CD56+NKG2C- and CD3+CD56-NKG2C+ T-cell subsets from several donors. Among the eight sequenced donors, seven were HCMV-seropositive and one was HCMV-seronegative. The eight sequenced donors were randomly selected healthy volunteers, three men and five women. Libraries were sequenced as 2 x 150 bp reads on Illumina HiSeq 2000/2500, MiSeq or NextSeq. General study outcomes and caveats: In several donors, the dominant CD3+CD56+NKG2C+ clonotypes were found to rank among the top 10 CD8+ clonotypes and to make up about 1.0-7.0% of CD8+ T cells. Whether the expanded NKG2C-expressing T cell clones were specific for HCMV antigens remained unclear. Those dominant clonotypes were again the most abundant among CD3+CD56-NKG2C+ cells in a handful of donors, at 28.3-60.1%.

HCMV-specific IgG was detected in serum with a commercial ELISA kit to determine HCMV serostatus. Ficoll density gradient centrifugation was used to isolate peripheral blood mononuclear cells from blood. Details on this clonotype: The clone's antigen remains unknown.

Sequencing was performed on an Illumina HiSeq 2000. TCR beta cDNA libraries were made by 5'RACE template switching that added a universal primer site and unique molecular identifiers. cDNA synthesis was primed from the TCR beta constant segment, followed by two successive PCR amplification steps. Regarding the original processing steps: MIGEC was used to demultiplex reads and group reads by UMI, and MiTCR was used to assemble and quantify clonotypes. To exclude erroneous sequences, any TCR cDNA sequence not supported by at least two reads was discarded. The tcR package was used for downstream repertoire analysis, and clonotypes were matched between fractions using CDR3 nucleotide sequence together with V segment. Antigen specificity was annotated against VDJdb with VDJmatch, allowing one amino acid substitution in CDR3. TCRdb reprocessed the sequencing reads and holds a single record per CDR3 protein sequence, with no DNA. The V and J calls here are based on TCRdb, not the publication. The sample table gives 130,000 to 150,000 distinct CDR3 sequences. The ten largest clonotypes hold around 12% of the sample.

Taken from the germline V gene, the CDR1 and CDR2 loops are SGHDN and FVKESK. The CDR3 holds 15 amino acids from the cysteine to the phenylalanine. No DNA appears here. The material sequenced was blood T cells: a sorted CD56 or NKG2C T cell subset, CD4+ or CD8+ T cells, or bulk PBMC T cells (not recorded which). The V and J segments used are TRBV14 and TRBJ2-3; the TCRdb call, TRBD1, lacks DNA for checking. The TCR was taken from a man between 18 and 29 years old in good health. Donor details come from another sample of the same person, matched by shared clones. CDR3 protein: CASSPGTGLTDTQYF.